This T cell receptor (beta chain) was recorded in a study of T-cell memory formation after mild COVID-19. TCRdb analysed the 5' RACE reads with MiXCR anew, one entry per CDR3 protein. The sample yields some 440,000 distinct CDR3 sequences, roughly 25% seen once. The length of the CDR3 is 15 residues. Germline V gene sequence: CDR1 SEHNR, CDR2 FQNEAQ (reference sequence). Trimming pared 5 bases from V and 7 bases from J, leaving 20 bases between. This clonotype was seen more than once but under ten times. The sequenced sample was PBMCs or a T cell subset sorted from them (not recorded which). The gene calls are TRBV7-9 and TRBJ2-5, with TRBD1 as a possible D gene (6 bases). The clonotype comes from an adult woman who had mild COVID-19 (a few samples of this study predate the infection). Cell type and time point are not known. The CDR3 DNA reads TGTGCCAGCAGCCCGTCAGGACAGCGGCCAGGGACCCAGTACTTC. Its translation: CASSPSGQRPGTQYF.